Below, 2 T cell receptor beta chains from the same sample are listed, as sequenced in a study of PD-1 blockade in classical Hodgkin lymphoma. The protocol was immunoSEQ multiplex PCR, while the TCRdb copy is restricted to in-frame clones and leaves out a portion. The sample holds 45,000 or so clones; 78% are singletons and the top ten take approximately 35%. Time point noted: cycle 4 day 1 (C4D1), after about 6 weeks of nivolumab. Relapse was seen in all patients after autologous stem cell transplantation, and brentuximab vedotin exposure was variable. The sequencing here drew on peripheral blood mononuclear cells (PBMCs), taken before the fourth cycle of nivolumab. The receptors come from a human donor with classical Hodgkin lymphoma.

The count of this clone is one. The chain recombines TRBV7-3 with TRBJ2-3, with TRBD2 identical over 8 bases. Germline-derived CDR1 and CDR2 are SGHTA and FQGTGA. V was pared by 9 bases and J by 3 bases, with 8 bases of the junction left unmatched. This CDR3 contains 14 residues. CDR3 loop: CASGNAGGTDTQYF. The CDR3 DNA follows: TGTGCCAGTGGAAATGCGGGGGGTACAGATACGCAGTATTTT. Variable domain in full (rest from reference TRBV7-3 and TRBJ2-3): GAGVSQTPSNKVTEKGKYVELRCDPISGHTALYWYRQSLGQGPEFLIYFQGTGAADDSGLPNDRFFAVRPEGSVSTLKIQRTERGDSAVYLCASGNAGGTDTQYFGPGTRLTVL.

This clone has a handful of counts. This rearrangement joins TRBV12-5 to TRBJ2-7; weak D call: TRBD1 (7 bases). V dropped 4 bases and J dropped 0 bases, with 16 bases sitting between them. The CDR3 totals 16 residues. Germline V gives CDR1 LGHNT, CDR2 FRNRAP. The CDR3 region has the DNA TGTGCTAGTGGTTCCCCGCAGGGGGGAAGCTCCTACGAGCAGTACTTC. This translates into CASGSPQGGSSYEQYF.